These 17 T cell receptor beta chains came from one sample sequenced in a study of cytomegalovirus exposure and HLA in healthy donors. PCR was performed using 60 Vbeta and 13 Jbeta primers. Sequencing was performed with immunoSEQ multiplex PCR; in TCRdb, only in-frame clones are kept and a portion is missing. Among under 150,000 clones listed, approximately 85% were seen once. The sample was PBMCs. The receptors originated from a woman aged 25 to 39 in good health and CMV-seropositive.

This sequence joins TRBV5-1 and TRBJ2-5; D might be TRBD2 (7 bases). The germline V gene encodes CDR1 SGHRS and CDR2 YFSETQ. CDR3 length: 14 residues. V gave up 6 bases and J gave up 3 bases, with 15 bases separating them. The CDR3 sequence: CASTTPGGEETQYF. The CDR3 DNA reads TGCGCCAGCACCACCCCGGGGGGCGAAGAGACCCAGTACTTC.

The V and J genes are TRBV4-1 and TRBJ2-1, with D possibly matching TRBD2 (7 bases). The CDR3 spans 16 residues. V gave up 3 bases and J gave up 4 bases, with 16 bases separating them. The germline CDR1 and CDR2 sequences are MGHRA and YSYEKL. CDR3: CASSQDLGGAYNEQFF. The CDR3 nucleotides read TGCGCCAGCAGCCAGGATTTAGGGGGGGCTTACAATGAGCAGTTCTTC.

The chain combines TRBV18 with TRBJ2-5, with 7 nucleotides matching TRBD1. The CDR3 consists of 14 residues. Germline V gives CDR1 KGHSH, CDR2 LQKENI. Germline trimming cut 0 bases from V and 3 bases from J; bases unmatched to any gene: 1. CDR3 sequence (DNA): TGTGCCAGCTCACCACCTGGGACAGAAGAGACCCAGTACTTC. Amino acid sequence: CASSPPGTEETQYF. The variable domain in full, completed from reference TRBV18 and TRBJ2-5, reads NAGVMQNPRHLVRRRGQEARLRCSPMKGHSHVYWYRQLPEEGLKFMVYLQKENIIDESGMPKERFSAEFPKEGPSILRIQQVVRGDSAAYFCASSPPGTEETQYFGPGTRLLVL.

The chain employs TRBV21-1 and TRBJ1-4; the table's D gene call, TRBD1, was not cross checked with the DNA. TRBV21-1 is listed as a pseudogene. This CDR3 spans 14 amino acids. CDR3 sequence: CASSNDRESEKLFF. In DNA form, the CDR3 reads TGTGCCAGCAGCAACGACAGGGAAAGTGAAAAACTGTTTTTT.

The genes are TRBV5-1 and TRBJ2-7; TRBD2 matches 9 bases. This CDR3 contains 14 residues. Germline V gene data show CDR1 as SGHRS and CDR2 as YFSETQ. Trimming removed 4 bases from V and 0 bases from J; junction bases left unmatched: 2. DNA for the CDR3: TGCGCCAGCAGCCGGACTAGCGACTCCTACGAGCAGTACTTC. Amino acids: CASSRTSDSYEQYF. Full variable domain (remainder filled in from reference TRBV5-1 and TRBJ2-7): KAGVTQTPRYLIKTRGQQVTLSCSPISGHRSVSWYQQTPGQGLQFLFEYFSETQRNKGNFPGRFSGRQFSNSRSEMNVSTLELGDSALYLCASSRTSDSYEQYFGPGTRLTVT.

This clone was observed a single time. The genes are TRBV6-5 and TRBJ2-1, with a weak D call TRBD2 (5 bases). V gave up 6 bases and J gave up 7 bases, with 16 bases separating them. This CDR3 contains 14 residues. The germline CDR1 and CDR2 sequences are MNHEY and SVGAGI. CDR3 nucleotides: TGTGCCAGCAGACGTCCCGGGGTGGGGAATGAGCAGTTCTTC. Translating it yields CASRRPGVGNEQFF.

This chain links TRBV7-2 with TRBJ2-7; 7 bases match TRBD1. Per the germline V gene, CDR1 is SGHTA and CDR2 is FQGNSA. V was pared by 4 bases and J by 1 base, with 4 bases of the junction left unmatched. The CDR3 is 14 residues long. This CDR3 reads CASSYPGQSYEQYF. In nucleotides, the CDR3 is TGTGCCAGCAGCTATCCGGGACAGTCCTACGAGCAGTACTTC. The whole variable domain, filled in from reference TRBV7-2 and TRBJ2-7, reads GAGVSQSPSNKVTEKGKDVELRCDPISGHTALYWYRQSLGQGLEFLIYFQGNSAPDKSGLPSDRFSAERTGGSVSTLTIQRTQQEDSAVYLCASSYPGQSYEQYFGPGTRLTVT.

The rearrangement joins TRBV7-2 to TRBJ1-2; 9 bases map to TRBD1. The germline V gene encodes CDR1 SGHTA and CDR2 FQGNSA. The CDR3 length is 13 residues. Germline trimming cut 5 bases from V and 7 bases from J; bases unmatched to any gene: 5. CDR3 amino acids: CASSLRQGGGYTF. The CDR3 DNA reads TGTGCCAGCAGCCTAAGACAGGGGGGTGGCTACACCTTC.

The chain combines TRBV15 with TRBJ1-1; weak D call: TRBD1 (5 bases). Germline CDR1 is LNHNV and CDR2 is YYDKDF (reference sequence). The V gene lost 0 bases and the J gene lost 9 bases, with 11 bases spanning the gap. The CDR3 runs to 13 residues. This chain's CDR3 is CATSRDLGEKAFF. CDR3 DNA sequence: TGTGCCACCAGCAGAGATTTAGGGGAAAAAGCTTTCTTT.

In this sample, this clone turned up once. CDR3 nucleotide sequence: TGTGCCAGCGGGCACACAGGACGTGGCTACACCTTC. It translates to CASGHTGRGYTF. The rearrangement joins TRBV28 to TRBJ1-2; tentatively, D is TRBD1 (5 bases). This CDR3 spans 12 amino acids. The germline gives CDR1 MDHEN, CDR2 SYDVKM. V was shortened by 8 bases and J by 7 bases, with 14 bases between the two germline ends.

J is TRBJ1-3 and V is TRBV6-6; 7 bases fit TRBD1. V shed 4 bases, J shed 4 bases, and the junction held 7 bases outside the gene matches. CDR1 is MNHNY, CDR2 SVGAGI, per germline (reference sequence). The CDR3 is 15 residues long. The CDR3 here is CASSSSQGPGNTIYF. CDR3 DNA sequence: TGTGCCAGCAGTTCGTCACAGGGGCCCGGAAACACCATATATTTT.

This chain connects TRBV7-9 to TRBJ2-2; a possible D gene is TRBD1 (7 bases). The CDR3 has 15 residues. V lost 3 bases to trimming and J lost 6 bases, with 14 bases between them. Germline V CDR1 and CDR2: SEHNR, FQNEAQ (reference sequence). CDR3 residues: CASSLVTGDSGELFF. The CDR3 DNA follows: TGTGCCAGCAGCTTGGTAACAGGGGACTCCGGGGAGCTGTTTTTT.

The chain joins TRBV19 to TRBJ1-6, with D tentatively TRBD1 (5 bases). Germline V gene data show CDR1 as LNHDA and CDR2 as SQIVND (reference sequence). This CDR3 contains 14 residues. The V end was cut by 7 bases, the J end by 5 bases, with 12 bases between. CDR3 protein: CASKEGTDNSPLHF. DNA of the CDR3: TGTGCCAGTAAGGAGGGGACGGATAATTCACCCCTCCACTTT.

The CDR3 here is CASSLDLAGGGTGELFF. The CDR3, as DNA: TGTGCCAGCAGCTTAGACCTAGCGGGGGGAGGCACCGGGGAGCTGTTTTTT. This chain links TRBV5-6 with TRBJ2-2; 11 bases agree with TRBD2. Germline V CDR1 and CDR2: SGHDT, YYEEEE. V gave up 2 bases and J gave up 4 bases; unmatched junction bases: 7. The CDR3 length is 17 residues.

The V and J genes are TRBV4-1 and TRBJ1-1, with unresolved D. The V and J ends lost 6 bases and 2 bases respectively, with 19 bases between them. Germline V CDR1 and CDR2: MGHRA, YSYEKL. CDR3 size: 16 residues. CDR3 residues: CASSHGREGLNTEAFF. In DNA form, the CDR3 reads TGCGCCAGCAGTCATGGGAGGGAGGGCCTTAACACTGAAGCTTTCTTT.

The table lists this clone with a few counts. This chain links TRBV5-5 with TRBJ1-3; D is undetermined. Between the trimmed V and J ends, which lost 0 bases and 0 bases, there was a span of 7 bases. CDR3 size: 15 residues. Germline lookup yields CDR1 SGHKS and CDR2 YYEKEE (reference sequence). CDR3 sequence reads: CASSLDSNSGNTIYF. In nucleotides, the CDR3 is TGTGCCAGCAGCTTGGACTCAAACTCTGGAAACACCATATATTTT.

This sequence joins TRBV7-8 and TRBJ2-3; 9 bases line up with TRBD2. CDR1 and CDR2 from the germline V gene are SGHVS and FQNEAQ. The CDR3 is 16 residues long. Trimming took 5 bases from V and 2 from J; bases not matched to a gene: 8. The DNA for the CDR3 is TGTGCCAGCAGCCCTTTTAGCGGGGGTGTCACAGATACGCAGTATTTT. Translating it yields CASSPFSGGVTDTQYF.